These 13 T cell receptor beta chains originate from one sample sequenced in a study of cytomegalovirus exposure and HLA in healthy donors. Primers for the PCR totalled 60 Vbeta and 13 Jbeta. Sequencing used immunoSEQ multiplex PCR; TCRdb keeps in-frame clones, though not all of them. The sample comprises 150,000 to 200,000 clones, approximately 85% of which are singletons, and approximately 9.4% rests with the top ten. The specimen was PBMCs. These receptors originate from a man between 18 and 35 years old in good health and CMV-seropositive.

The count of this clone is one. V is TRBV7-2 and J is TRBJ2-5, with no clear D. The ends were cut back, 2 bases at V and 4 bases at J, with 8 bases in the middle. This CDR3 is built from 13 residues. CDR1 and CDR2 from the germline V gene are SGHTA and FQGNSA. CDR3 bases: TGTGCCAGCAGCTTACCGCGCCCAGAGACCCAGTACTTC. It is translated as CASSLPRPETQYF.

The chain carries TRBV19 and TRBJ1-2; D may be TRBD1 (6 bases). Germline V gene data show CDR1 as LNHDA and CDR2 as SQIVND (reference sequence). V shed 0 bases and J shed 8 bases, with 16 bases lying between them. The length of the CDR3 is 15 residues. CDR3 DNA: TGTGCCAGTAGTATAGATTCACAGGGTGGGCAAGGCTACACCTTC. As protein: CASSIDSQGGQGYTF.

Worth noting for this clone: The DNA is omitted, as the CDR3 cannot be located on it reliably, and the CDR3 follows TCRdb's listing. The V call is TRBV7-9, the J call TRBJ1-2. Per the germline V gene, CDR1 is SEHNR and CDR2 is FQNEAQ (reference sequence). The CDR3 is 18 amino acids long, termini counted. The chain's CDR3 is CASRSSRSQHFGDYGYTF.

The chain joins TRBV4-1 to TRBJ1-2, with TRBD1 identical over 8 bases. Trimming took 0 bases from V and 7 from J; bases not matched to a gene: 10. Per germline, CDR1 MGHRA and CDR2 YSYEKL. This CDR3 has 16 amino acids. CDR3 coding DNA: TGCGCCAGCAGCCAAGAACAGACAGGGGTTTTTGGTGGCTACACCTTC. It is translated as CASSQEQTGVFGGYTF.

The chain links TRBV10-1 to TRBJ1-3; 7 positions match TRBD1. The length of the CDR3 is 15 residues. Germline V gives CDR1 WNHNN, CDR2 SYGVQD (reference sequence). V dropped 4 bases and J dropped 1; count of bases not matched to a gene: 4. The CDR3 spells CASSANRGSGNTIYF. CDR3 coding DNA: TGCGCCAGCAGTGCGAACAGGGGATCTGGAAACACCATATATTTT.

The CDR3 sequence: CASSEGQGAGGQFF. In DNA form, the CDR3 reads TGTGCCAGCAGTGAGGGACAGGGGGCTGGGGGGCAGTTCTTC. The chain joins TRBV25-1 to TRBJ2-1, with 12 positions matching TRBD1. The J segment lost 12 bases and the V segment lost 3 bases, leaving 6 bases of the junction unmatched. Germline values: CDR1 MGHDK, CDR2 SYGVNS. The CDR3 has 14 residues. The whole variable domain, remainder taken from reference TRBV25-1 and TRBJ2-1, is EADIYQTPRYLVIGTGKKITLECSQTMGHDKMYWYQQDPGMELHLIHYSYGVNSTEKGDLSSESTVSRIRTEHFPLTLESARPSHTSQYLCASSEGQGAGGQFFGPGTRLTVL.

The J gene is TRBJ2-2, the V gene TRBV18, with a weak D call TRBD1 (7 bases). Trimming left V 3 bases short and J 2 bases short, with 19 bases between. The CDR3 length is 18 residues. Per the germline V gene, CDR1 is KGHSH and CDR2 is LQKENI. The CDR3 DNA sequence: TGTGCCAGCTCACCCCTATTGCCGACAGGGACTAACACCGGGGAGCTGTTTTTT. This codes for CASSPLLPTGTNTGELFF.

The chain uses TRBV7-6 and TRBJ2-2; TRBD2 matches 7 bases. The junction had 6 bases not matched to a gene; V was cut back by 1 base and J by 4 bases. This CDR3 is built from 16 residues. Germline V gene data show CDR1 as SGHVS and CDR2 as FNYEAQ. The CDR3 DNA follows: TGTGCCAGCAGCTTAGGTCAGGGCGGGGGCACCGGGGAGCTGTTTTTT. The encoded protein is CASSLGQGGGTGELFF.

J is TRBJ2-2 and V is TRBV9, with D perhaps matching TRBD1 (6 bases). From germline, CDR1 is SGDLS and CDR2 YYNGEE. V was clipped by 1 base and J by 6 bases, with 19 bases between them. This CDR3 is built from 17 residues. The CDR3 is CASSVTFGTTSSGELFF. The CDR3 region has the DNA TGTGCCAGCAGCGTAACCTTCGGGACAACTAGTTCCGGGGAGCTGTTTTTT.

The CDR3 DNA sequence: TGTGCCTGGAGTTCCAGACAAAATCAGCCCCAGCATTTT. This codes for CAWSSRQNQPQHF. This chain connects TRBV30 to TRBJ1-5; no definite D call. Germline assignment: CDR1 GTSNPN and CDR2 SVGIG (reference sequence). With 2 bases removed from V and 4 bases from J, the gap between germline ends came to 9 bases. CDR3 length equals 13 residues.

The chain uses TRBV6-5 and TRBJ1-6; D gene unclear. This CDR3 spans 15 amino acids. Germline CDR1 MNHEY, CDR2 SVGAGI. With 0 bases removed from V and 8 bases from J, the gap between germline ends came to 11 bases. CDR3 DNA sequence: TGTGCCAGCAGTTACTCGCAGTCACGGGATTCACCCCTCCACTTT. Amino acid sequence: CASSYSQSRDSPLHF.

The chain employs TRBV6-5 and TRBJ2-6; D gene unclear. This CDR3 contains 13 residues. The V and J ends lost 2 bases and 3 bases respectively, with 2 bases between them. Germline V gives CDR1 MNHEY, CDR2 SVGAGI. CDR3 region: CASSYLGANVLTF. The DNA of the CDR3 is TGTGCCAGCAGTTACCTTGGGGCCAACGTCCTGACTTTC.

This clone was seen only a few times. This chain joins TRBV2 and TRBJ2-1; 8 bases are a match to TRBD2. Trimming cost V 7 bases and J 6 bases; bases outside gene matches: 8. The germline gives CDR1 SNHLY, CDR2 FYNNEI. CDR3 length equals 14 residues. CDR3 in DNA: TGTGCCAGCACCGCCAGCGGGGGAACCAATGAGCAGTTCTTC. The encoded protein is CASTASGGTNEQFF. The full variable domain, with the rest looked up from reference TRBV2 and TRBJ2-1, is EPEVTQTPSHQVTQMGQEVILRCVPISNHLYFYWYRQILGQKVEFLVSFYNNEISEKSEIFDDQFSVERPDGSNFTLKIRSTKLEDSAMYFCASTASGGTNEQFFGPGTRLTVL.